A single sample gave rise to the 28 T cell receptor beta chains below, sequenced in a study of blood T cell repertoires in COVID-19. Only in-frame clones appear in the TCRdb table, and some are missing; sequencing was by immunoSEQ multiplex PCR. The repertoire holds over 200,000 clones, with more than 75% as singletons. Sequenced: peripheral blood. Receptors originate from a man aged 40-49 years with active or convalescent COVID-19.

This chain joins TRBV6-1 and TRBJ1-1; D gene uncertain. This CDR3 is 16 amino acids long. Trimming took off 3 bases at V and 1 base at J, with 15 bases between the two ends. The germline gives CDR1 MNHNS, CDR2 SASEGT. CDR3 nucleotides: TGTGCCAGCAGTGACGGCGGAGGTTGGACGAACACTGAAGCTTTCTTT. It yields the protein CASSDGGGWTNTEAFF.

The CDR3 protein is CASSPPYVLPENTGELFF. The CDR3 DNA reads TGTGCCAGCTCACCACCCTACGTCCTACCCGAGAACACCGGGGAGCTGTTTTTT. The V gene is TRBV18, the J gene TRBJ2-2; D is ambiguous. The CDR3 loop spans 18 amino acids. Trimming pared 0 bases from V and 1 base from J, leaving 15 bases between. CDR1 is KGHSH and CDR2 is LQKENI in the germline V gene.

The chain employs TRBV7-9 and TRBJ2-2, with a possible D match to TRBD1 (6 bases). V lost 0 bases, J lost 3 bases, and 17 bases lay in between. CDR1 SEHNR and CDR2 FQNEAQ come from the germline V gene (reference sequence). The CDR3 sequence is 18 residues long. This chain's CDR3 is CASSLAPGAPRYTGELFF. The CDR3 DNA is TGTGCCAGCAGCTTAGCCCCAGGGGCCCCCCGGTACACCGGGGAGCTGTTTTTT.

The CDR3 sequence: CASSVVGRRTPYNEQFF. The CDR3 DNA reads as TGTGCCAGCAGCGTAGTAGGACGGAGGACTCCTTACAATGAGCAGTTCTTC. The chain has TRBV9 and TRBJ2-1; D perhaps matches TRBD2 (5 bases). The germline V and J ends were trimmed by 0 bases and 4 bases, with 17 bases remaining between them. The CDR3 is 17 residues long. Germline V gives CDR1 SGDLS, CDR2 YYNGEE.

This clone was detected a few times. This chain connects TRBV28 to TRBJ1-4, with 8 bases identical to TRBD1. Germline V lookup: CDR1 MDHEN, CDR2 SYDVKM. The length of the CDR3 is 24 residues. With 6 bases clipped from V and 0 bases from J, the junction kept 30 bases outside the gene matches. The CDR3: CASSPLPSGGRLRGPSATNEKLFF. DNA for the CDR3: TGTGCCAGCAGCCCACTCCCCTCAGGGGGCCGTCTCAGGGGACCCAGTGCAACTAATGAAAAACTGTTTTTT.

In DNA form, the CDR3 reads TGTGCCAGCAGCTCGGGACACAGAGCCTACGAGCAGTACTTC. Translation gives CASSSGHRAYEQYF. The chain carries TRBV7-9 and TRBJ2-7; maybe TRBD1 (6 bases). Germline CDR1 and CDR2: SEHNR and FQNEAQ (reference sequence). The V end lost 4 bases, the J end lost 2 bases, and 12 bases lay between the germline ends. CDR3 size: 14 residues. The whole variable domain, filled in from reference TRBV7-9 and TRBJ2-7, reads DTGVSQNPRHKITKRGQNVTFRCDPISEHNRLYWYRQTLGQGPEFLTYFQNEAQLEKSRLLSDRFSAERPKGSFSTLEIQRTEQGDSAMYLCASSSGHRAYEQYFGPGTRLTVT.

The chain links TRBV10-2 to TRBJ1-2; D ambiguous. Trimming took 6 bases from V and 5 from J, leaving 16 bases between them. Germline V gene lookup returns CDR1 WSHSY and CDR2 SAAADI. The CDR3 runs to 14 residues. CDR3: CASSPPDWRYGYTF. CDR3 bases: TGCGCCAGCAGCCCCCCGGACTGGCGGTATGGCTACACCTTC.

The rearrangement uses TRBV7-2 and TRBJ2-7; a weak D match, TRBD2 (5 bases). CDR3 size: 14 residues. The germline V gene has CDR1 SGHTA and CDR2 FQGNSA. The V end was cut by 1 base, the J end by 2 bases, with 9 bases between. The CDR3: CASSLGRRPYEQYF. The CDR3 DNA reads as TGTGCCAGCAGCTTAGGGAGGAGGCCCTACGAGCAGTACTTC. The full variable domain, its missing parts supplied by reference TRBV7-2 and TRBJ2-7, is GAGVSQSPSNKVTEKGKDVELRCDPISGHTALYWYRQSLGQGLEFLIYFQGNSAPDKSGLPSDRFSAERTGGSVSTLTIQRTQQEDSAVYLCASSLGRRPYEQYFGPGTRLTVT.

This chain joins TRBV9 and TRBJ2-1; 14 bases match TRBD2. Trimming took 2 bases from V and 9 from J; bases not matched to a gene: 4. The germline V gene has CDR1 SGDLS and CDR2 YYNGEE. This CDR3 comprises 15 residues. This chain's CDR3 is CASSVGTSGSGEQFF. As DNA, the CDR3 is TGTGCCAGCAGCGTGGGGACTAGCGGGAGCGGTGAGCAGTTCTTC.

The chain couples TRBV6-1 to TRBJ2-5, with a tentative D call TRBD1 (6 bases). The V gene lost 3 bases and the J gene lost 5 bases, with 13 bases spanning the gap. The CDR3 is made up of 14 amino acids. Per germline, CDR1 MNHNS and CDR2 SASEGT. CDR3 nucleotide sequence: TGTGCCAGCAGTGATGGACAGTCCTGGGAGACCCAGTACTTC. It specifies CASSDGQSWETQYF.

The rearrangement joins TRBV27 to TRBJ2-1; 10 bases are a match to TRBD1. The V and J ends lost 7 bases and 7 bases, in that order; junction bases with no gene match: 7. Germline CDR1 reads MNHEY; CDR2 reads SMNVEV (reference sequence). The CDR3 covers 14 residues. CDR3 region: CASMAGQGRNEQFF. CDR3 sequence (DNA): TGTGCCAGCATGGCGGGACAGGGGAGGAATGAGCAGTTCTTC.

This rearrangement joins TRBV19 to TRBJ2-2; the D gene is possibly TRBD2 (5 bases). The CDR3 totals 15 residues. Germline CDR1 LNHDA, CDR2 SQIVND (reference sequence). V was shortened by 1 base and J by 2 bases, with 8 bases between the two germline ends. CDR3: CASSIAGTNTGELFF. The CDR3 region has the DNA TGTGCCAGTAGTATAGCGGGAACTAACACCGGGGAGCTGTTTTTT. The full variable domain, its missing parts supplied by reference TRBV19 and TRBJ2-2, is DGGITQSPKYLFRKEGQNVTLSCEQNLNHDAMYWYRQDPGQGLRLIYYSQIVNDFQKGDIAEGYSVSREKKESFPLTVTSAQKNPTAFYLCASSIAGTNTGELFFGEGSRLTVL.

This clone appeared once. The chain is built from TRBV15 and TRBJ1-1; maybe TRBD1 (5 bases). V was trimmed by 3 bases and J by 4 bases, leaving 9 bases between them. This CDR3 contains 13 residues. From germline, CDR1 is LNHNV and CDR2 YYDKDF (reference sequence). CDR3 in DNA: TGTGCCACCAGCAGGGCAGGGATCACTGAAGCTTTCTTT. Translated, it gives CATSRAGITEAFF.

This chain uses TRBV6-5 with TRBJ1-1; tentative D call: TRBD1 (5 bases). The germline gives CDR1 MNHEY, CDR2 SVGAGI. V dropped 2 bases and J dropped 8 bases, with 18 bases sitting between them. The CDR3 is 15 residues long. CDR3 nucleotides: TGTGCCAGCAGTTACGACAGTCGTCCGAGTGCGGAAGCTTTCTTT. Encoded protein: CASSYDSRPSAEAFF.

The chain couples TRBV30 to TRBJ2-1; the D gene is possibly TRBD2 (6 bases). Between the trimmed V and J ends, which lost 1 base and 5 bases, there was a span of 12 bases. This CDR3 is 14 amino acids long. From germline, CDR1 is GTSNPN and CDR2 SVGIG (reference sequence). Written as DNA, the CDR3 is TGTGCCTGGAGTGCGGGACTTGGGGACAATGAGCAGTTCTTC. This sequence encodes CAWSAGLGDNEQFF.

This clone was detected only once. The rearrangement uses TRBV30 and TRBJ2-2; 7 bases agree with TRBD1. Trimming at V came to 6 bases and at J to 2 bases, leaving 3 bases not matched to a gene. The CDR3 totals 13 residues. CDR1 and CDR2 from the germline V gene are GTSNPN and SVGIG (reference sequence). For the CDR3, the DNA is TGTGCCTGTACAGGGGAAAACACCGGGGAGCTGTTTTTT. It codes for CACTGENTGELFF. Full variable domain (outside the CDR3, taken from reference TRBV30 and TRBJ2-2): SQTIHQWPATLVQPVGSPLSLECTVEGTSNPNLYWYRQAAGRGLQLLFYSVGIGQISSEVPQNLSASRPQDRQFILSSKKLLLSDSGFYLCACTGENTGELFFGEGSRLTVL.

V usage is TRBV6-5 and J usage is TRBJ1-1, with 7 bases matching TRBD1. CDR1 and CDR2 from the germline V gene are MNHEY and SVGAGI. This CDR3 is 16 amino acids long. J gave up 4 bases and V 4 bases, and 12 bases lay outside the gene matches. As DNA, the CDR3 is TGTGCCAGCAGTTCCCCCCGTCAGGGGGGTGGCACTGAAGCTTTCTTT. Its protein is CASSSPRQGGGTEAFF.

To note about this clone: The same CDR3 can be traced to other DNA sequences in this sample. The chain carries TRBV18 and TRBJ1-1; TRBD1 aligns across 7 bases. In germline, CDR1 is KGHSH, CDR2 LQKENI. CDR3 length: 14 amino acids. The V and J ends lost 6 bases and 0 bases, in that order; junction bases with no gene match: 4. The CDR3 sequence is CASSPDRVNTEAFF. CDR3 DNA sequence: TGTGCCAGCTCCCCTGACAGGGTGAACACTGAAGCTTTCTTT.

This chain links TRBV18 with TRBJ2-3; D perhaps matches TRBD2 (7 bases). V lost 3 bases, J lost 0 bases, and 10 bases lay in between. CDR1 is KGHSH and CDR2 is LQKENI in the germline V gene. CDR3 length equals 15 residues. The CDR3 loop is CASSPAGASTDTQYF. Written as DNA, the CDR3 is TGTGCCAGCTCACCGGCGGGGGCCAGCACAGATACGCAGTATTTT.

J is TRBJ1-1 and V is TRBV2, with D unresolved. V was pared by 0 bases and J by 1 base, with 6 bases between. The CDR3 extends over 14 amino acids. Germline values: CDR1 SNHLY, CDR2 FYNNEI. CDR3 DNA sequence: TGTGCCAGCAGTGAAGCAGCAGGGAACACTGAAGCTTTCTTT. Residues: CASSEAAGNTEAFF.

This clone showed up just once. The CDR3 sequence: CASSGTQYEQYF. The CDR3 DNA reads TGTGCCAGCAGTGGGACACAGTACGAGCAGTACTTC. The chain carries TRBV12-3 or TRBV12-4 and TRBJ2-7; D is perhaps TRBD1 (6 bases). This CDR3 is 12 amino acids long. V dropped 5 bases and J dropped 4 bases, with 9 bases sitting between them.

Here the CDR3 reads CASRAGVFSGNTIYF. The CDR3 region has the DNA TGTGCCAGCCGCGCGGGAGTCTTCTCTGGAAACACCATATATTTT. The chain combines TRBV2 with TRBJ1-3, with unresolved D. Germline assignment: CDR1 SNHLY and CDR2 FYNNEI. The CDR3 runs to 15 residues. V gave up 8 bases and J gave up 0 bases, with 14 bases separating them. The full variable domain, its missing parts supplied by reference TRBV2 and TRBJ1-3, is EPEVTQTPSHQVTQMGQEVILRCVPISNHLYFYWYRQILGQKVEFLVSFYNNEISEKSEIFDDQFSVERPDGSNFTLKIRSTKLEDSAMYFCASRAGVFSGNTIYFGEGSWLTVV.

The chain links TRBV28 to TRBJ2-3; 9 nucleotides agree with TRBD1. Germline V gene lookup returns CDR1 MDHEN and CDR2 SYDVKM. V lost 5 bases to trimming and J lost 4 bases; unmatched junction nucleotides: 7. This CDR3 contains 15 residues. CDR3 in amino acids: CASSPGGQGADTQYF. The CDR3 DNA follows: TGTGCCAGCAGTCCGGGGGGACAGGGCGCAGATACGCAGTATTTT.

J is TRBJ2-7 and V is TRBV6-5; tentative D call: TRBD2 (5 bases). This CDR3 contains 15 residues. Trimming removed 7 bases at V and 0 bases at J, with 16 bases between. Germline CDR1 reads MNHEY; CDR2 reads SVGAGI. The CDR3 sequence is CASTLEGGSSYEQYF. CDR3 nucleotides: TGTGCCAGCACTCTCGAGGGCGGAAGCTCCTACGAGCAGTACTTC.

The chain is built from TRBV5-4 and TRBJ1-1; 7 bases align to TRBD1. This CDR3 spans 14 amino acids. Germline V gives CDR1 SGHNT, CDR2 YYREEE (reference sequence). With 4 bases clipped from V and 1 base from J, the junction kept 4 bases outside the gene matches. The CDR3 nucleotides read TGTGCCAGCAGCCCGAGACAGGGGAACACTGAAGCTTTCTTT. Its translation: CASSPRQGNTEAFF.

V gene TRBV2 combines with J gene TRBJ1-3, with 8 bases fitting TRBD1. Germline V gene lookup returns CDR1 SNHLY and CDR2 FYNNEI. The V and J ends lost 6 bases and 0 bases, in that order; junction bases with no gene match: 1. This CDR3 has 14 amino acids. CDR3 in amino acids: CASRGTGSGNTIYF. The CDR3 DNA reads TGTGCCAGCAGGGGGACAGGCTCTGGAAACACCATATATTTT. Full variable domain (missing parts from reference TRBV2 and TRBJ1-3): EPEVTQTPSHQVTQMGQEVILRCVPISNHLYFYWYRQILGQKVEFLVSFYNNEISEKSEIFDDQFSVERPDGSNFTLKIRSTKLEDSAMYFCASRGTGSGNTIYFGEGSWLTVV.

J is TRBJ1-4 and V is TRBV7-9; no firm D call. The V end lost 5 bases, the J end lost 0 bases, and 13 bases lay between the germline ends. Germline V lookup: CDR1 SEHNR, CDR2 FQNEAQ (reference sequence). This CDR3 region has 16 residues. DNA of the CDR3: TGTGCCAGCAGCCCCCCAGGATTTGCAACTAATGAAAAACTGTTTTTT. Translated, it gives CASSPPGFATNEKLFF.

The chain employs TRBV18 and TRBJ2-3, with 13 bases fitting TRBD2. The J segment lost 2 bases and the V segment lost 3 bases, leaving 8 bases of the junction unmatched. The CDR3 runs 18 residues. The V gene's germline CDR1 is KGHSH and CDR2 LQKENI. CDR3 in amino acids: CASSPGLAGPIHTDTQYF. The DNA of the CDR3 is TGTGCCAGCTCACCGGGACTAGCGGGACCCATACACACAGATACGCAGTATTTT.